These T cell receptor beta chains were read from a single sample in a study of identical twins. Each CDR3 protein is one row after TCRdb ran MiXCR on the 5' RACE reads. The data show about 210,000 distinct CDR3 sequences, about a tenth seen once. Sequenced sample: memory (CD45RO+) T cells sorted from blood. The receptors were sampled from a woman aged 18-30 years in good health. The CDR3 runs from the conserved cysteine through the conserved F or W. The order of the fields is J gene, V gene, clone size, D gene, CDR3 DNA, CDR3 protein. The D gene is left open where the match is weak. For some rows the clone size is stated as once, few or many, or as a class when expanded; others skip it.

>TRBJ2-4|TRBV5-5|few|TRBD1
TGTGCCAGCAGCTGGGGCCAAACAGGGGTATGGACCAAAAACATTCAGTACTTC
CASSWGQTGVWTKNIQYF
>TRBJ2-7|TRBV7-2|many|TRBD2
TGTGCCAGCAGCGTATCTATCGGGACTAGCGGCTACGAGCAGTACTTC
CASSVSIGTSGYEQYF
>TRBJ2-3|TRBV29-1|many|TRBD2
TGCAGCGTAGCTAGCGGGGGGCAAGATACGCAGTATTTT
CSVASGGQDTQYF
>TRBJ2-1|TRBV12-3/TRBV12-4|-|TRBD2
TGTGCCAGCAGAACTAGCGGGAGTAACAATGAGCAGTTCTTC
CASRTSGSNNEQFF
>TRBJ1-1|TRBV2|-|-
TGTGCCAGCAGTGAATTCCGGGGAGTGGACACTGAAGCTTTCTTT
CASSEFRGVDTEAFF
>TRBJ1-1|TRBV10-3|-|-
TGTGCCATCAGTGCCCGGGGGAACACTGAAGCTTTCTTT
CAISARGNTEAFF
>TRBJ2-3|TRBV7-6|few|-
TGTGCCAGCAGCGGCGCGGTCATCAAACTAGATACGCAGTATTTT
CASSGAVIKLDTQYF
>TRBJ1-2|TRBV3-1|many|-
TGTGCCAGCAGCCAAAAGGTGATTAACTATGGCTACACCTTC
CASSQKVINYGYTF
>TRBJ2-2|TRBV3-1|few|-
TGTGCCAGCAGCCCGTTCGGGACCGGGGAGCTGTTTTTT
CASSPFGTGELFF
>TRBJ2-2|TRBV30|few|-
TGTGCCTGGCGTAGGGAGTACAACACCGGGGAGCTGTTTTTT
CAWRREYNTGELFF
>TRBJ1-1|TRBV14|-|-
TGTGCCAGCAGCCAAGATACGAACACTGAAGCTTTCTTT
CASSQDTNTEAFF
>TRBJ2-7|TRBV18|few|-
TGTGCCAGCTCACCATCGGGTGGTTCGGGCGAGCAGTACTTC
CASSPSGGSGEQYF
>TRBJ2-2|TRBV20-1|-|TRBD2
TGCAGTGCTAAAGGGGCTAGCGGGGCGGCGAACACCGGGGAGCTGTTTTTT
CSAKGASGAANTGELFF
>TRBJ1-1|TRBV29-1|many|TRBD1
TGCAGCCTTATGGGACAGCAAGACACCGAAGCTTTCTTT
CSLMGQQDTEAFF
>TRBJ2-3|TRBV29-1|many|TRBD2
TGCAGCGTTCGGCGCAAGGCTAGCGGGAGGGTAACAGATACGCAGTATTTT
CSVRRKASGRVTDTQYF
>TRBJ1-1|TRBV7-9|few|-
TGTGCCAGCAGCTTAGGGCGACAGACTGAAGCTTTCTTT
CASSLGRQTEAFF
>TRBJ1-2|TRBV5-5|few|-
TGTGCCAGCAGCTTGGCCTCACAGGGCAGAGGCTATGGCTACACCTTC
CASSLASQGRGYGYTF
>TRBJ1-2|TRBV7-9|many|TRBD1
TGTGCCAGCAGCTTAGATAGGACAGGGGCCGCTAACTATGGCTACACCTTC
CASSLDRTGAANYGYTF
>TRBJ1-4|TRBV20-1|few|-
TGCAGTGTTTCATCGACCCGGGGAGAAAAACTGTTTTTT
CSVSSTRGEKLFF
>TRBJ2-6|TRBV5-1|-|-
TGCGCCAGCAGCTTGAATGCAGGCTCTGGGGCCAACGTCCTGACTTTC
CASSLNAGSGANVLTF
>TRBJ2-7|TRBV29-1|many|TRBD1
TGCAGCGTTGGAAAGGGACAGTTCTACGAGCAGTACTTC
CSVGKGQFYEQYF
>TRBJ2-7|TRBV11-2|few|-
TGTGCCAGCAGCTTAGTACGCTCCTACGAGCAGTACTTC
CASSLVRSYEQYF
>TRBJ2-6|TRBV11-2|few|TRBD2
TGTGCCAGCAGCCTACTAGCGGGAAGGGCCCCCTCTGGGGCCAACGTCCTGACTTTC
CASSLLAGRAPSGANVLTF
>TRBJ2-1|TRBV7-2|few|TRBD2
TGTGCCAGCAGCTTACCGACTAGCGTGGTTCACAATGAGCAGTTCTTC
CASSLPTSVVHNEQFF
>TRBJ1-1|TRBV7-9|few|-
TGTGCCAGCAGCCGTACTGAGACTGAAGCTTTCTTT
CASSRTETEAFF
>TRBJ2-3|TRBV6-1|-|TRBD2
TGTGCCAGCAGTGTTAGCGGGGGAGGGTCTAGCACAGATACGCAGTATTTT
CASSVSGGGSSTDTQYF
>TRBJ2-1|TRBV6-1|few|TRBD2
TGTGCCAGCAGATCCCGACTAGCGGGAGCTGGTGAGCAGTTCTTC
CASRSRLAGAGEQFF
>TRBJ1-1|TRBV3-1|-|TRBD1
TGTGCCAGCAGCCAGACAGGGGTCACTGAAGCTTTCTTT
CASSQTGVTEAFF
>TRBJ1-1|TRBV25-1|-|TRBD1
TGTGCCAGCAGTGGGTACAGGGGAGGTTTCTTT
CASSGYRGGFF
>TRBJ1-5|TRBV20-1|many|-
TGCAGTGCCCCTGCCGGCAGGGCCGGTCAGCCCCAGCATTTT
CSAPAGRAGQPQHF
>TRBJ2-1|TRBV20-1|few|TRBD1
TGCAGTGCCTTCCGACAGGGGAAGAATGAGCAGTTCTTC
CSAFRQGKNEQFF
>TRBJ2-6|TRBV7-9|many|TRBD1
TGTGCCAGCAGCAGAGACAGGGCTGGGGCCAACGTCCTGACTTTC
CASSRDRAGANVLTF
>TRBJ2-3|TRBV3-1|few|TRBD2
TGTGCCAGCAGCCAAACTAGCGGGAGGTCCTTTAGCACAGATACGCAGTATTTT
CASSQTSGRSFSTDTQYF